A selection of T cell receptor beta chains follows, all from one sample in a study of blood T cell repertoires in COVID-19. Assay used: immunoSEQ multiplex PCR; TCRdb lists only in-frame clones, some missing. The sample lists 150,000 or so clones; over 70% were seen once. Sequenced material: PBMCs or T cells enriched from blood (not recorded which). The receptors derive from an older woman who had recovered from COVID-19. CDR3s include the opening cysteine and the closing phenylalanine or tryptophan. A D gene is named only where the DNA matches it firmly. The size field is filled for only some rows; it gives once, few, many or a size class.

j_call	v_call	clone_size	d_call	cdr3_nt	cdr3_aa
TRBJ2-2	TRBV24-1	.	TRBD1	TGTGCCACCAGTGATCCGACAGGGGGGAACACCGGGGAGCTGTTTTTT	CATSDPTGGNTGELFF
TRBJ2-5	TRBV10-1	.	TRBD2	TGCGCCAGCAGTGAGTCGGGGACTAGCGAAGAGACCCAGTACTTC	CASSESGTSEETQYF
TRBJ2-5	TRBV7-2	.	TRBD2	TGTGCCAGCAGCTTAGTAGCGGGGGGCTTCCAAGAGACCCAGTACTTC	CASSLVAGGFQETQYF
TRBJ2-4	TRBV7-2	.	.	TGTGCCAGCAGCGGGGGGACGGCCGGGGCCAAAAACATTCAGTACTTC	CASSGGTAGAKNIQYF
TRBJ2-7	TRBV4-2	.	TRBD1	TGTGCCAGCAGCCAAGATGAAGGACAGGGCTACGAGCAGTACTTC	CASSQDEGQGYEQYF
TRBJ2-1	TRBV29-1	.	TRBD2	TGCAGCGTTGCCCGGGGGGGCCGCCATGAGCAGTTCTTC	CSVARGGRHEQFF
TRBJ1-5	TRBV5-1	.	.	TGCGCCAGCAGCTTGGGGCAGATTAGCAATCAGCCCCAGCATTTT	CASSLGQISNQPQHF
TRBJ1-6	TRBV5-5	.	.	TGTGCCAGCAGCCTGCTTGGACACAGGTCAGATTCACCCCTCCACTTT	CASSLLGHRSDSPLHF
TRBJ1-5	TRBV29-1	.	.	TGCAGCGTTGCATCAGGGGCAAGTCAGCCCCAGCATTTT	CSVASGASQPQHF
TRBJ2-1	TRBV14	.	TRBD1	TGTGCCAGCAGCCAGACAGGGGTAAACAACAATGAGCAGTTCTTC	CASSQTGVNNNEQFF
TRBJ1-2	TRBV5-4	.	TRBD1	TGTGCCAGCAGCTTGGTACCGGGACAGAGCTACACCTTC	CASSLVPGQSYTF
TRBJ2-6	TRBV12-5	once	.	TGTGCTAGTGGTTTCCCAGGGGTTGCTGGGGCCAACGTCCTGACTTTC	CASGFPGVAGANVLTF
TRBJ2-7	TRBV12-3/TRBV12-4	.	TRBD1	TGTGCCAGCAGTTTGGGGACAGTCGAGCAGTACTTC	CASSLGTVEQYF
TRBJ2-7	TRBV7-2	.	.	TGTGCCAGCAGCTTTGTAAAGGGCGGGACGTTCTACGAGCAGTACTTC	CASSFVKGGTFYEQYF
TRBJ1-2	TRBV5-6	.	.	TGTGCCAGCAGCTTGGCCCTCCTTGAGGGTGGCTACACCTTC	CASSLALLEGGYTF
TRBJ2-7	TRBV6-1	.	.	TGTGCCAGCAGTGAAGGTGTCACCGGGTACGAGCAGTACTTC	CASSEGVTGYEQYF
TRBJ1-6	TRBV23-1	.	TRBD1	TGCGCCAGCAGTCACTTCCGGGACAGGGTGTCTTCACCCCTCCACTTT	CASSHFRDRVSSPLHF
TRBJ1-2	TRBV30	.	TRBD1	TGTGCCTGGGACAGGGGATCCTATGGCTACACCTTC	CAWDRGSYGYTF
TRBJ2-1	TRBV11-2	.	TRBD1	TGTGCCAGCAGCCCTGACAGGGAGCGTGAGCAGTTCTTC	CASSPDREREQFF
TRBJ1-2	TRBV5-6	.	TRBD1	TGTGCCAGCAGCTTGCTGGGACAGGCCTATGGCTACACCTTC	CASSLLGQAYGYTF
TRBJ2-3	TRBV7-8	few	.	TGTGCCAGCAGCCCTACCCGCGGTACGCAGTATTTT	CASSPTRGTQYF
TRBJ2-5	TRBV7-3	.	TRBD2	TGTGCCAGCAGCCCTTCGCTGGGCGGGGGGGCCGGAGAGACCCAGTACTTC	CASSPSLGGGAGETQYF
TRBJ1-2	TRBV25-1	.	TRBD1	TGTGCCAGCAGCGACAGGGGAAGGTATGGCTACACCTTC	CASSDRGRYGYTF
TRBJ1-2	TRBV19	.	.	TGTGCCAGTACCTCTAGAGGCCCGGGTATACGTGGCTACACCTTC	CASTSRGPGIRGYTF
TRBJ1-2	TRBV9	.	TRBD1	TGTGCCAGCAGCGATCGGACAGGAAGCTATGGCTACACCTTC	CASSDRTGSYGYTF
TRBJ1-1	TRBV30	.	.	TGTGCCTGGAGTTTCGCGCCTTCCAAGAGGAACACTGAAGCTTTCTTT	CAWSFAPSKRNTEAFF
TRBJ1-5	TRBV27	.	.	TGTGCCAGCCCCAGGCCGTGCAATCAGCCCCAGCATTTT	CASPRPCNQPQHF
TRBJ1-5	TRBV7-2	.	TRBD1	TGTGCCAGCAGCTTCGGACAGGGGGAGGGTCAGCCCCAGCATTTT	CASSFGQGEGQPQHF
TRBJ1-4	TRBV7-2	once	.	TGTGCCAGCAGCCCCCGTTTCGGGGGAACTAATGAAAAACTGTTTTTT	CASSPRFGGTNEKLFF
TRBJ2-7	TRBV12-3/TRBV12-4	.	TRBD2	TGTGCCAGCAGTCCGGGACTAGTCCTCGAGCAGTACTTC	CASSPGLVLEQYF
TRBJ2-7	TRBV5-5	.	.	TGTGCCAGCAGCTTGCAAGCCCAGTTGGGGAGCTACGAGCAGTACTTC	CASSLQAQLGSYEQYF
TRBJ2-3	TRBV30	.	TRBD2	TGTGCCTGGAGTTTGGGCGCGGGGGGATGGAGCACAGATACGCAGTATTTT	CAWSLGAGGWSTDTQYF
TRBJ1-1	TRBV18	.	.	TGTGCCAGCTCCCAGCCGGGGGGGAGGGGCACTGAAGCTTTCTTT	CASSQPGGRGTEAFF
TRBJ2-1	TRBV5-1	.	TRBD2	TGCGCCAGCAGCATAGCGGGGGGGCCGGATGAGCAGTTCTTC	CASSIAGGPDEQFF
TRBJ2-7	TRBV9	.	TRBD1	TGTGCCAGCAGCGTAATGGGGGACAGGAGTTCCGCCGAGCAGTACTTC	CASSVMGDRSSAEQYF
TRBJ1-6	TRBV30	.	.	TGTGCCTGGACCATTTTCCGGGATTCACCCCTCCACTTT	CAWTIFRDSPLHF
TRBJ2-2	TRBV19	.	.	TGTGCCAGTAGTCTCTCCCCCGGACTTCCTTACCGTGATCCGAACACCGGGGAGCTGTTTTTT	CASSLSPGLPYRDPNTGELFF
TRBJ1-1	TRBV19	.	TRBD1	TGTGCCAGTAGTTTACAGGGGGCATTAGATGAAGCTTTCTTT	CASSLQGALDEAFF
TRBJ1-1	TRBV14	once	.	TGTGCCAGCAGCCGCCCTCCTTCCGGCAGGGTCACTGAAGCTTTCTTT	CASSRPPSGRVTEAFF
TRBJ1-6	TRBV27	once	.	TGTGCCAGCGCACCTACGGGGAATTCACCCCTCCACTTT	CASAPTGNSPLHF
TRBJ1-1	TRBV28	.	.	TGTGCCACCGCTGAGGAGGACGACATGAACACTGAAGCTTTCTTT	CATAEEDDMNTEAFF
TRBJ2-2	TRBV2	.	TRBD2	TGTGCCAGCAGTGGACTAGCGGGGGGGCAAGGCGGGGAGCTGTTTTTT	CASSGLAGGQGGELFF
TRBJ2-1	TRBV9	few	.	TGTGCCAGCAGCGTAGCTGTGGGGCGCGAGCAGTTCTTC	CASSVAVGREQFF
TRBJ2-3	TRBV21-1	.	.	TGTGCCAGCAGCAAACTTGGTGCAGGGTGGGATTCGGATACGCAGTATTTT	CASSKLGAGWDSDTQYF
TRBJ2-5	TRBV5-1	.	TRBD2	TGCGCCAGCAGAAGGGACGGGGGGGCCCAGGAGACCCAGTACTTC	CASRRDGGAQETQYF
TRBJ1-1	TRBV30	.	.	TGTGCCTGGAACGGACTTCTCAAGGCCACTGAAGCTTTCTTT	CAWNGLLKATEAFF
TRBJ2-1	TRBV5-1	.	TRBD2	TGCGCCAGCAGCTTAGGTCCGGGGGGGTCCAATGAGCAGTTCTTC	CASSLGPGGSNEQFF
TRBJ2-1	TRBV5-8	once	TRBD2	TGTGCCAGCAGCTTGGGTTCGACGCGGGGGGGGAATGAGCAGTTCTTC	CASSLGSTRGGNEQFF